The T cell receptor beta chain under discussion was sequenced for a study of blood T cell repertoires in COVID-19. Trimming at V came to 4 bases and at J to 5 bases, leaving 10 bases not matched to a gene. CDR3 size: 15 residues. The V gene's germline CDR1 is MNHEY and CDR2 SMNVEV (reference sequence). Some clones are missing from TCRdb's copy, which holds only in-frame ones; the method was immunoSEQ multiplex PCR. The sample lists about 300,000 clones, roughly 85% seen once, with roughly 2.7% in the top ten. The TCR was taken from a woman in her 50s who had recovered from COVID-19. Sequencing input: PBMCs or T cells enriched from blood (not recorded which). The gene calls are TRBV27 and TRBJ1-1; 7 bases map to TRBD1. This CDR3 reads CASSSLPTGRTEAFF. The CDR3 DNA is TGTGCCAGCAGTTCCTTGCCGACAGGGAGAACTGAAGCTTTCTTT.